This T cell receptor beta chain originates from a study of T cells after yellow fever vaccination (dated by TCRdb to about 2019). About the full investigation: The SMART-Seq v4 Ultra Low Input RNA kit was used to prepare libraries from fractions with low cell numbers. To follow T-cell clones before and after both primary and booster YFV17D yellow fever vaccination, bulk TCR alpha and beta repertoires underwent longitudinal sequencing. Two healthy male donors made up the cohort, one aged 18 to 29 years and the other aged 30 to 39 years. Blood was collected at multiple timepoints before and after primary and secondary immunization, and bulk PBMC replicates and cell subsets were isolated.

General findings and caveats noted by the study authors: Because only two donors were included in the study, the extent to which the findings can be generalized is limited. Most clones expanded after primary vaccination (around 96% of CD4 and about 85% of CD8) were re-detected after the booster, suggesting that broad memory maintenance occurred. The secondary T-cell response was found to be weaker but faster than the primary response, with a peak reached on day 5 rather than on day 15. A small share of clonotypes occurred in both CD4 and CD8 compartments, likely arising from convergent recombination. Because abundant contaminating clonotypes from the bulk population could be contained in FACS-sorted repertoires, computational filtering was required.

The treatment or condition label corresponds to: live attenuated yellow fever vaccine strain. A standard Ficoll-Paque protocol was used to isolate PBMCs from peripheral blood. Dynabeads CD4 and CD8 positive selection kits were used to isolate CD4 and CD8 T-cell fractions. TriZol was used to extract RNA from bulk PBMCs, CD4 and CD8 fractions, and dextramer-positive and dextramer-negative fractions. This clonotype appeared many times. Its specific antigen is unknown. One base away there is no much larger clone; base qualities are not given. TCR cDNA was synthesized by 5'RACE template switching, through which a universal primer site and unique molecular identifiers were introduced. cDNA synthesis was primed from both the TCR alpha and TCR beta constant segments. Library amplification involved two PCR steps, and the second step added sample barcodes and sequencing adapters. Libraries were sequenced on Illumina HiSeq 2500 (2x100 bp) or NovaSeq (2x150 bp). The original pipeline was this. Reads were demultiplexed and collapsed into UMI consensus sequences with MIGEC, and V(D)J alignment was performed with MiXCR. Vaccine-responding clonotypes were defined with edgeR using replicate PBMC samples, requiring FDR below 0.01 and a log2 fold change above 5 up to day 15. Bulk clonotypes were assigned CD4 or CD8 identity according to which sequenced CD4 or CD8 repertoire held them at higher abundance. TCRdb passed the public sequencing reads through fastp at Q25 and MiXCR, retaining productive beta sequences. Duplicate CDR3 protein sequences are folded into a single record with the most common DNA and genes. Clone size and V and J calls follow TCRdb, not the original study. For this sample there are approximately 120,000 distinct CDR3 sequences; 6% to 8% appear just once. Jointly, the top ten make up roughly 2.6% of the sample.

Via the germline V gene, CDR1 is LGHNA and CDR2 YNFKEQ. The CDR3 measures 15 amino acids from cysteine to phenylalanine. The only DNA kept is the CDR3, 45 bases in frame from the first base. The V and J ends are trimmed by 4 bases and 5 bases, leaving 17 bases between them. The sequence links TRBV4-2 to TRBJ1-1; the D segment cannot be called with confidence. The sequence was collected from a man between 18 and 29 years old who received the YFV17D yellow fever vaccine. Sequencing was performed on CD4+ T cells sorted from PBMCs, taken 10 days after the first yellow fever vaccination. This receptor carries the CDR3 CASSRRMAGITEAFF. The nucleotide sequence is given as TGTGCCAGCAGCCGCAGGATGGCCGGGATTACTGAAGCTTTCTTT.